This T cell receptor beta chain was recovered during a study of blood T cell repertoires in COVID-19. Across the study: Nucleic acid was either cDNA or gDNA, and it came from T cells, B-cell-depleted T cells, or PBMCs.

Germline loops: CDR1 LGHDT, CDR2 YNNKEL (reference sequence). The CDR3 consists of 17 residues. V lost 0 bases and J lost 2; bases outside the gene matches: 7. Original methodology: Nucleated cell counts were estimated from reference gene primer amplification. Assay: immunoSEQ multiplex PCR; the TCRdb copy retains only in-frame clones and omits some. Clonal size and the V and J genes are those of that table, whereas D and trimming came from the DNA. The repertoire consists of under 450,000 clones, with around 88% occurring once and the leading ten covering 7.1%. Seattle enrolled patients during active infection and tracked them longitudinally.

J is TRBJ2-5 and V is TRBV3-1 (or the pseudogene TRBV3-2), with TRBD2 matching over 9 bases. The sample was peripheral blood. This TCR came from a woman aged 55-70 years with COVID-19, enrolled during active disease. CDR3 nucleotides: TGTGCCAGCAGCCAAGACGAGATAGCGGGGGCTCAAGAGACCCAGTACTTC. It yields the protein CASSQDEIAGAQETQYF.